Sequencing of this T cell receptor (beta chain) was carried out in a study of beta chain features in type 1 diabetes. Study in general: Researchers looked at 95 million to 140 million sorted cells across all samples.

This clone was recorded a few times. The germline V and J ends were trimmed by 5 bases and 1 base, with 9 bases remaining between them. This CDR3 comprises 14 residues. Germline CDR1 SGHTA, CDR2 FQGNSA. What was sequenced were expressed TCRB transcripts, since all of the isolated RNA had been reverse transcribed. Profiling relied on immunoSEQ multiplex PCR, and the TCRdb table lists in-frame clones only, not all of them. Of around 150,000 clones in the sample, around 8% were seen once. The V and J genes are TRBV7-2 and TRBJ1-5; D ambiguous. Sequencing input: central memory CD4+ T cells from blood. The TCR comes from a man aged 18 to 35 in good health. The CDR3 DNA reads as TGTGCCAGCAGCCTCCGGTCCAGCAATCAGCCCCAGCATTTT. Its translation: CASSLRSSNQPQHF.